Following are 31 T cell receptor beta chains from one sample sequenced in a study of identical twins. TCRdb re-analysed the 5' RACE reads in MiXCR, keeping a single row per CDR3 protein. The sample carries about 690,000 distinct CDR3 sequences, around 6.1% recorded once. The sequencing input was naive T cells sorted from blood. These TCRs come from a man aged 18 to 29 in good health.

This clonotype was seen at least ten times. As DNA, the CDR3 is TGCAGCGTTGAACGGCAGGGGGTTAGCAATGAGCAGTTCTTC. Translating gives CSVERQGVSNEQFF. V is TRBV29-1 and J is TRBJ2-1; 7 bases line up with TRBD1. The CDR3 sequence is 14 residues long. Germline assignment: CDR1 SQVTM and CDR2 ANQGSEA. V shed 2 bases and J 6 bases; nucleotides not matched to a gene: 7.

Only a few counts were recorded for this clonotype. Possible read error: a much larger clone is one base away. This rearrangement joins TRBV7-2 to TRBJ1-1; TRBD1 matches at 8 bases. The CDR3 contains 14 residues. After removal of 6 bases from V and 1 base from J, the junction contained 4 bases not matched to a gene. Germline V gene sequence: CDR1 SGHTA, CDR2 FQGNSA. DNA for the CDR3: TGTGCCAGCAGGTCACAGGGGGGGAACACTGAAGCTTTCTTT. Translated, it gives CASRSQGGNTEAFF.

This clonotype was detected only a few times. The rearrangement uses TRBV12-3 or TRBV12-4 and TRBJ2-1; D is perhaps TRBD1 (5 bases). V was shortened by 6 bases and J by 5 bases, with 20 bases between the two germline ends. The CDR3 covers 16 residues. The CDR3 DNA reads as TGTGCCAGCAGGTCCTCGGTGCAGGGCCTCGACAATGAGCAGTTCTTC. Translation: CASRSSVQGLDNEQFF.

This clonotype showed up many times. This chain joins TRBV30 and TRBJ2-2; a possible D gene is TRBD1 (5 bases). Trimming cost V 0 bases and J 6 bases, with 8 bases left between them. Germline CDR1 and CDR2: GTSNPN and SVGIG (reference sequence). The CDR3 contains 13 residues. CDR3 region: CAWSVQGPGELFF. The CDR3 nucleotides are TGTGCCTGGAGTGTCCAGGGTCCCGGGGAGCTGTTTTTT.

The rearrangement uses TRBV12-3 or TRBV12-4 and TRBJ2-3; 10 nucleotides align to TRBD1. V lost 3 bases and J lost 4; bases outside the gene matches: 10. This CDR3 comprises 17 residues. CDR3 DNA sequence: TGTGCCAGCAGTTTCTATTCCGGGACAGGGGTCGCAGATACGCAGTATTTT. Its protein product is CASSFYSGTGVADTQYF.

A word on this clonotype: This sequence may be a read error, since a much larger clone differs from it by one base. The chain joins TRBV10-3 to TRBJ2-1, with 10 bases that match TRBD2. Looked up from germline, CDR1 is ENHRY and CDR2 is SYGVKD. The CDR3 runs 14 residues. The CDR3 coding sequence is TGTGCCATCAGTCTAGCGGGAGAGGTAGATGAGCAGTTATTC. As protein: CAISLAGEVDEQLF.

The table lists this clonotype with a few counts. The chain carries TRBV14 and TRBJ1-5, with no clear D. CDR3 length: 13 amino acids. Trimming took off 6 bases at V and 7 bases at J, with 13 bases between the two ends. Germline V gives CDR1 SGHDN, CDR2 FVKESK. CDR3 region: CASRRTLQQPQHF. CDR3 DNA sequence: TGTGCCAGCAGGCGGACCCTGCAACAGCCCCAGCATTTT.

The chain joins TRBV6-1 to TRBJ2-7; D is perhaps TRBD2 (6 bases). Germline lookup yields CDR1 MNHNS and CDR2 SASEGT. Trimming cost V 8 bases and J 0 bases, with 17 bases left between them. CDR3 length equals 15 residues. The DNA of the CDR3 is TGTGCCAGCCGACGGGAGACAGCGAGCTCCTACGAGCAGTACGTC. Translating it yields CASRRETASSYEQYV.

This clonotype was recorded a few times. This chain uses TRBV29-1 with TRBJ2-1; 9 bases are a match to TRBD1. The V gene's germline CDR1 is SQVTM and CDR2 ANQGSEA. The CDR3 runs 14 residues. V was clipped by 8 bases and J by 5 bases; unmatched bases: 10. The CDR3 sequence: CSLPGQGSHNEQFF. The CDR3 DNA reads TGCAGCCTCCCGGGACAGGGTTCCCACAATGAGCAGTTCTTC.

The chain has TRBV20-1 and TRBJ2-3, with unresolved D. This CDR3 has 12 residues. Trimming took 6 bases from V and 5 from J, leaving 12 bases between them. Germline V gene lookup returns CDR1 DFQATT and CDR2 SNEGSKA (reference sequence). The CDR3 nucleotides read TGCAGTGCCCCCCGCGTTCAAGATACGCAGTATTTT. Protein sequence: CSAPRVQDTQYF.

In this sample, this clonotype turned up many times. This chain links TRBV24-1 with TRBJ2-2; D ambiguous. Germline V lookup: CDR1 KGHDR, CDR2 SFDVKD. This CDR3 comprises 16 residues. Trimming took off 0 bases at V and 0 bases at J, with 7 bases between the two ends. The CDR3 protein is CATSDLGEANTGELFF. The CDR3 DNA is TGTGCCACCAGTGATTTGGGTGAGGCGAACACCGGGGAGCTGTTTTTT.

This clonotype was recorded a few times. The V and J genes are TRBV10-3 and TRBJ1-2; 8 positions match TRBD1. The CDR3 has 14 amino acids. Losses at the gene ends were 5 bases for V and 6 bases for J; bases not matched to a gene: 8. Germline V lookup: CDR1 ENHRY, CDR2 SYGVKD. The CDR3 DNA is TGTGCCATCAGTCTACAGGGGGGAAAGGATGGCTACACCTTC. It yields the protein CAISLQGGKDGYTF.

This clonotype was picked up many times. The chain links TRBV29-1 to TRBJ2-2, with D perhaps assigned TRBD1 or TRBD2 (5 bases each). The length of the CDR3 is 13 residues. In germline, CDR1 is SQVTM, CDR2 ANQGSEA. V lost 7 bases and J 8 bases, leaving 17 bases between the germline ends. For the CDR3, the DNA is TGCAGCGCAACCGGGACCTCTTCTGGGGAGCTGTTTTTT. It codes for CSATGTSSGELFF.

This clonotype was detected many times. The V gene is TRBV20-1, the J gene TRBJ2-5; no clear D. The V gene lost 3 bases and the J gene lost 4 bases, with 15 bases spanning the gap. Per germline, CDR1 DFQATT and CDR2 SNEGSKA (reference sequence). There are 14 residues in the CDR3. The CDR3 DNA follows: TGCAGTGCTAGTACGTGGCAGCTTGGAGAGACCCAGTACTTC. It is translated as CSASTWQLGETQYF.

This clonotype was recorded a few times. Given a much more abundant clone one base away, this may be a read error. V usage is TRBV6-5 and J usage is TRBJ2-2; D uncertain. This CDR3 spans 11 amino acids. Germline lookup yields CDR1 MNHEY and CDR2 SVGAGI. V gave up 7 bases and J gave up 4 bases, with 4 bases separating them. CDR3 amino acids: CASTTTGELFF. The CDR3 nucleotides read TGTGCCAGCACCACCACCGGGGAGCTGTTTTTT.

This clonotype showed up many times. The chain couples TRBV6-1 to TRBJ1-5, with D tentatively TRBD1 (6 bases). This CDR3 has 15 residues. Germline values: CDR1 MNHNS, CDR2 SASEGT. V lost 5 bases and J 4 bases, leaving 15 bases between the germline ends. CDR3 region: CASSTGLFSNQPQHF. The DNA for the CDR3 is TGTGCCAGCAGTACAGGGCTGTTTTCAAATCAGCCCCAGCATTTT.

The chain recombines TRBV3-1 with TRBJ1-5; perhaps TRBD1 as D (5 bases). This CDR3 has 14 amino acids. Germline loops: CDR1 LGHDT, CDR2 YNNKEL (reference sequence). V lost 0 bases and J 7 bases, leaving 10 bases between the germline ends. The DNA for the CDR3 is TGTGCCAGCAGCCAAGAGGGGGGTCCCCAGCCCCAGCATTTT. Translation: CASSQEGGPQPQHF.

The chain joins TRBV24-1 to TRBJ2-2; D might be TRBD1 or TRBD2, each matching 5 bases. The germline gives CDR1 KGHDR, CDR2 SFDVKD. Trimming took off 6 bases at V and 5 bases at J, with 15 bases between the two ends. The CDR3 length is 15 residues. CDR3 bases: TGTGCCACCAGTAAACCGGGACCGGGGACCGGGGAGCTGTTTTTT. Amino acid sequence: CATSKPGPGTGELFF.

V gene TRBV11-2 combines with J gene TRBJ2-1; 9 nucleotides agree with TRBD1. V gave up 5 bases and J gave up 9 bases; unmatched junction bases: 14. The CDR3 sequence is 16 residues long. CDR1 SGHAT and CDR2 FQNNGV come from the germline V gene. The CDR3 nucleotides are TGTGCCAGCAGCACAAATGAGGACAGGGGTGGTGGTGAGCAGTTCTTC. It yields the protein CASSTNEDRGGGEQFF.

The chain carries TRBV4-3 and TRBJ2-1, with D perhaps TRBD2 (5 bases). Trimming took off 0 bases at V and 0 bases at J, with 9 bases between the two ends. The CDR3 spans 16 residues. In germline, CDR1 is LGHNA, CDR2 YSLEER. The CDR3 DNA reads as TGCGCCAGCAGCCAAGATTGGCGGGCCTCCTACAATGAGCAGTTCTTC. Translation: CASSQDWRASYNEQFF.

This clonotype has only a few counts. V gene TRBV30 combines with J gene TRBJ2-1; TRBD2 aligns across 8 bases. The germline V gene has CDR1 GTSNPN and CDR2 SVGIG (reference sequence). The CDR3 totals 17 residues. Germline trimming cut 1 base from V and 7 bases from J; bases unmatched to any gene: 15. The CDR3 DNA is TGTGCCTGGAGTGACAGGACTAGCCGGCGGCTCTTTAATGAGCAGTTCTTC. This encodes CAWSDRTSRRLFNEQFF. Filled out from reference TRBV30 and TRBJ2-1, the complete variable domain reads SQTIHQWPATLVQPVGSPLSLECTVEGTSNPNLYWYRQAAGRGLQLLFYSVGIGQISSEVPQNLSASRPQDRQFILSSKKLLLSDSGFYLCAWSDRTSRRLFNEQFFGPGTRLTVL.

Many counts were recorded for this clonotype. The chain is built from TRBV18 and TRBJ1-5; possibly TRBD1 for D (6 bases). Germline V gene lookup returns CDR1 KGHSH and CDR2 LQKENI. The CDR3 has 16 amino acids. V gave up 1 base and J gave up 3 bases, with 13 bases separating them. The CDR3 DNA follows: TGTGCCAGCTCACCACTTGGAGGACAGTCCAATCAGCCCCAGCATTTT. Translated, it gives CASSPLGGQSNQPQHF.

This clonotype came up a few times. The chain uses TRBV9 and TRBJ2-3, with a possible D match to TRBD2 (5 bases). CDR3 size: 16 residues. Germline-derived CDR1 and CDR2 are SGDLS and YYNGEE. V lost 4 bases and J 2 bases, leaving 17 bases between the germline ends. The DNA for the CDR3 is TGTGCCAGCAGCCCCGCTCCGGGGAACCCCACAGATACGCAGTATTTT. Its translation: CASSPAPGNPTDTQYF.

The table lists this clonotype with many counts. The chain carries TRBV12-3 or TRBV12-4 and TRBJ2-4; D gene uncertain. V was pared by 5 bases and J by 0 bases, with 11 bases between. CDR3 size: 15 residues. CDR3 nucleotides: TGTGCCAGCAGTCCTTCCTGGCTAGCCAAAAACATTCAGTACTTC. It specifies CASSPSWLAKNIQYF.

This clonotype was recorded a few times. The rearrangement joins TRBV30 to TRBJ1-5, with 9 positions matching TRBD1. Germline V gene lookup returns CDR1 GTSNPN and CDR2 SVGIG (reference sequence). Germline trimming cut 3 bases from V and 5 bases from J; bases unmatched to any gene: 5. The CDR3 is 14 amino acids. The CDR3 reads CAWRGQGGYQPQHF. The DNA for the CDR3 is TGTGCCTGGAGGGGACAGGGTGGTTATCAGCCCCAGCATTTT.

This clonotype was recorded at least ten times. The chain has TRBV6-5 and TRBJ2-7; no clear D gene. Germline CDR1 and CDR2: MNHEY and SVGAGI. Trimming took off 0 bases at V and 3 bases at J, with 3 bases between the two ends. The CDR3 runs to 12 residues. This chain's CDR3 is CASSYSLYEQYF. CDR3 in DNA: TGTGCCAGCAGTTACTCCCTCTACGAGCAGTACTTC.

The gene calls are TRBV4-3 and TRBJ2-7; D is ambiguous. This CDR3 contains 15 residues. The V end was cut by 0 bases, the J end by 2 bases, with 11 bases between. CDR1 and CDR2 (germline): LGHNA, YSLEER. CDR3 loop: CASSQDMGKAYEQYF. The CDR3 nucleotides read TGCGCCAGCAGCCAAGATATGGGCAAGGCCTACGAGCAGTACTTC.

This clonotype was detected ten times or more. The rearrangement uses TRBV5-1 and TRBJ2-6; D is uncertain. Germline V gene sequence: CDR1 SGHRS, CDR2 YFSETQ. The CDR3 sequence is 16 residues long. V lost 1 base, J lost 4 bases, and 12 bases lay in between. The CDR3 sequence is CASSLSPSSGANVLTF. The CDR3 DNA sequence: TGCGCCAGCAGCTTGTCTCCTTCGTCGGGGGCCAACGTCCTGACTTTC. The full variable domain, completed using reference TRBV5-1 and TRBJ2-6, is KAGVTQTPRYLIKTRGQQVTLSCSPISGHRSVSWYQQTPGQGLQFLFEYFSETQRNKGNFPGRFSGRQFSNSRSEMNVSTLELGDSALYLCASSLSPSSGANVLTFGAGSRLTVL.

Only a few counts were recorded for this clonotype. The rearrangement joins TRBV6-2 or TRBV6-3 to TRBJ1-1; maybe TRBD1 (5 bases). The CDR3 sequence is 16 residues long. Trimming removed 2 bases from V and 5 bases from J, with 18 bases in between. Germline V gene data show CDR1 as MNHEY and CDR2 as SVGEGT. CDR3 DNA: TGTGCCAGCAGTTACGGGACGGGGAGGGGAAAAACTGAAGCTTTCTTT. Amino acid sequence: CASSYGTGRGKTEAFF.

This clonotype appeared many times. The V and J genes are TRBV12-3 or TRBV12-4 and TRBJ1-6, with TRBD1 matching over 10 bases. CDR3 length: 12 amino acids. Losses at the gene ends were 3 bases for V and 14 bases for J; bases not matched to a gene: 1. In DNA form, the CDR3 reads TGTGCCAGCAGTTTGGGGACAGGGGCCCTCCACTTT. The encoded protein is CASSLGTGALHF.

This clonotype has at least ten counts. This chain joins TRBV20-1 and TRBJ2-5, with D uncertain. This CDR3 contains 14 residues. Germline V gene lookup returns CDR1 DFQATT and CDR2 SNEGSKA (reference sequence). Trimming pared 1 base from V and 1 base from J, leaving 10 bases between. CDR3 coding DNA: TGCAGTGCTAGAGTCTCAGTTACCCAAGAGACCCAGTACTTC. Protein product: CSARVSVTQETQYF.